One and the same sample provided the 7 T cell receptor beta chains below, sequenced in a study of T cell responses to AZD1222 COVID-19 vaccine. Clones were read by immunoSEQ multiplex PCR, and TCRdb kept only the in-frame ones, dropping some. The sample carries about 110,000 clones, 90% to 95% recorded once. The specimen comprised peripheral blood, sampled on day 0 of AZD1222 vaccination. The source of these receptors is an adult in good health.

The chain employs TRBV27 and TRBJ1-6; D not resolved. Germline CDR1 reads MNHEY; CDR2 reads SMNVEV (reference sequence). V was clipped by 7 bases and J by 8 bases, with 18 bases between them. The CDR3 length is 15 residues. The CDR3 nucleotides read TGTGCCAGCACTCGGGGAACGTTAAAGGATTCACCCCTCCACTTT. It is translated as CASTRGTLKDSPLHF.

This chain uses TRBV5-1 with TRBJ1-4; 12 bases fit TRBD1. The CDR3 loop spans 18 amino acids. Germline lookup yields CDR1 SGHRS and CDR2 YFSETQ. V lost 4 bases and J lost 8; bases outside the gene matches: 15. The CDR3 region has the DNA TGCGCCAGCAGCGCGGCCGGGACAGGGGGCGCAGGACGAGAAAAACTGTTTTTT. Translating it yields CASSAAGTGGAGREKLFF. Full variable domain (outside the CDR3, taken from reference TRBV5-1 and TRBJ1-4): KAGVTQTPRYLIKTRGQQVTLSCSPISGHRSVSWYQQTPGQGLQFLFEYFSETQRNKGNFPGRFSGRQFSNSRSEMNVSTLELGDSALYLCASSAAGTGGAGREKLFFGSGTQLSVL.

This rearrangement joins TRBV10-2 to TRBJ1-5; TRBD1 matches 9 bases. V trimming: 10 bases; J trimming: 4 bases; junction bases outside the gene matches: 8. The CDR3 loop spans 14 amino acids. The germline gives CDR1 WSHSY, CDR2 SAAADI. The chain's CDR3 is CATLDRGSNQPQHF. DNA of the CDR3: TGCGCCACCCTGGACAGGGGCTCTAATCAGCCCCAGCATTTT.

V is TRBV2 and J is TRBJ1-1; a weak D match, TRBD1 (5 bases). The CDR3 sequence is 11 residues long. Germline V gene lookup returns CDR1 SNHLY and CDR2 FYNNEI. V lost 6 bases and J lost 13, with 15 bases in between. The CDR3 is CASRGGGWGFF. The DNA for the CDR3 is TGTGCCAGCAGGGGGGGAGGCTGGGGTTTCTTT.

This clone has only one observation. The rearrangement links TRBV19 to TRBJ2-3; D is unclear. From germline, CDR1 is LNHDA and CDR2 SQIVND (reference sequence). The CDR3 is 13 residues long. Trimming removed 1 base at V and 3 bases at J, with 5 bases between. The CDR3 loop is CASSIAATDTQYF. CDR3 sequence (DNA): TGTGCCAGTAGTATAGCGGCGACAGATACGCAGTATTTT.

The chain carries TRBV18 and TRBJ2-3; no definite D call. This CDR3 is 14 amino acids long. Trimming removed 3 bases from V and 4 bases from J, with 11 bases in between. The germline gives CDR1 KGHSH, CDR2 LQKENI. Here the CDR3 reads CASSPTSNSDTQYF. CDR3 bases: TGTGCCAGCTCACCGACCAGTAATTCAGATACGCAGTATTTT.

This chain links TRBV9 with TRBJ1-4; a weak D match, TRBD1 (5 bases). The CDR3 runs to 15 residues. V shed 0 bases and J shed 3 bases, with 9 bases lying between them. In germline, CDR1 is SGDLS, CDR2 YYNGEE. CDR3 protein: CASSVGRQSNEKLFF. For the CDR3, the DNA is TGTGCCAGCAGCGTAGGGAGACAGTCTAATGAAAAACTGTTTTTT.